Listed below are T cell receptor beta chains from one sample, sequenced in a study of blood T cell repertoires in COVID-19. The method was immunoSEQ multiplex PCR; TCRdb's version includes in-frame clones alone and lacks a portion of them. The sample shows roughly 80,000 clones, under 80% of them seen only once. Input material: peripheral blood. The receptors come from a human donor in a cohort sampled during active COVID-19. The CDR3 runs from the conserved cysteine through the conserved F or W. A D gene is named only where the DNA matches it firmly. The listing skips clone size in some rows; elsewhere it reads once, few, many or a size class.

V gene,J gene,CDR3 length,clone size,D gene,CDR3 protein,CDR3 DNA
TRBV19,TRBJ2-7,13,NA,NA,CASSRPGSYEQYF,TGTGCCAGTAGTCGTCCGGGTTCCTACGAGCAGTACTTC
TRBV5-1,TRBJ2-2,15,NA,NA,CASSFSYTNTGELFF,TGCGCCAGCAGCTTTTCGTATACGAACACCGGGGAGCTGTTTTTT
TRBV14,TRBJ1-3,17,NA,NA,CASSQVLSWTPGNTIYF,TGTGCCAGCAGCCAAGTACTCTCCTGGACACCAGGAAACACCATATATTTT
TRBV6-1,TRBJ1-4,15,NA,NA,CASSDPAGLEEKLFF,TGTGCCAGCAGTGATCCGGCAGGGTTGGAGGAAAAACTGTTTTTT
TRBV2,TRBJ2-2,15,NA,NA,CASIAAGANTGELFF,TGTGCCAGCATTGCGGCGGGGGCCAACACCGGGGAGCTGTTTTTT
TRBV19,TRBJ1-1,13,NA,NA,CASSDSENTEAFF,TGTGCCAGTAGCGATTCAGAGAACACTGAAGCTTTCTTT
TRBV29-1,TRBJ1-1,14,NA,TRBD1,CSGVPTGAHTEAFF,TGCAGCGGCGTACCGACAGGGGCGCACACTGAAGCTTTCTTT
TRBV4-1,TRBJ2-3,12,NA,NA,CASSHRADTQYF,TGCGCCAGCAGCCACCGTGCAGATACGCAGTATTTT
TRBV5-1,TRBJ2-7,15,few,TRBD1,CASSLSGTGTYEQYF,TGCGCCAGCAGCCTATCCGGGACAGGGACCTACGAGCAGTACTTC
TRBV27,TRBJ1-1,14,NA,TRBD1,CASSRDRLNTEAFF,TGTGCCAGCAGCCGGGACAGATTGAACACTGAAGCTTTCTTT
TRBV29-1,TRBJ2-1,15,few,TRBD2,CSVVLLADSYNEQFF,TGCAGCGTTGTCCTACTAGCGGACTCCTACAATGAGCAGTTCTTC
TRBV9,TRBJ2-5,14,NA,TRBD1,CASSVQGAQETQYF,TGTGCCAGCAGCGTCCAGGGGGCCCAAGAGACCCAGTACTTC
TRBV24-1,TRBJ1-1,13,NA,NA,CATSDMDSAEAFF,TGTGCCACCAGTGACATGGACAGCGCTGAAGCTTTCTTT
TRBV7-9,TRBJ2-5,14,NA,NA,CASSLEGHQETQYF,TGTGCCAGCAGCTTGGAGGGACACCAAGAGACCCAGTACTTC
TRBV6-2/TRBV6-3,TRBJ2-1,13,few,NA,CASSLLLHNEQFF,TGTGCCAGCAGCCTCCTTCTCCACAATGAGCAGTTCTTC
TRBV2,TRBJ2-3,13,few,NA,CAAGKRATDTQYF,TGTGCCGCGGGGAAGAGGGCCACAGATACGCAGTATTTT
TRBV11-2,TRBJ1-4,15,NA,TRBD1,CASRLPGTGDEKLFF,TGTGCCAGCAGGTTACCCGGGACAGGGGACGAAAAACTGTTTTTT
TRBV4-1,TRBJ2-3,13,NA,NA,CASSRGITDTQYF,TGCGCCAGCAGCCGAGGAATCACAGATACGCAGTATTTT
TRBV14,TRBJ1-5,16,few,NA,CASSQGRGGSNQPQHF,TGTGCCAGCAGCCAAGGGCGGGGCGGGAGCAATCAGCCCCAGCATTTT
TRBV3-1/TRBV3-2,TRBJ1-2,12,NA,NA,CASSQGRDGYTF,TGTGCCAGCAGCCAAGGTCGCGATGGCTACACCTTC
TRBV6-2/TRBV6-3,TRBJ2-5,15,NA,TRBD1,CASSQQGAGGETQYF,TGTGCCAGCAGTCAACAGGGGGCGGGTGGAGAGACCCAGTACTTC
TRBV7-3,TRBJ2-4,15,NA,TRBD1,CASSGQGRTKNIQYF,TGTGCCAGCAGCGGACAGGGTCGGACCAAAAACATTCAGTACTTC